Below, 15 T cell receptor beta chains from the same sample are listed, as sequenced in a study of cytomegalovirus exposure and HLA in healthy donors. This PCR relied on a set of 60 Vbeta primers and 13 Jbeta primers. Libraries were prepared by immunoSEQ multiplex PCR; TCRdb keeps only in-frame clonotypes and omits some of them. This table has 90,000 to 140,000 clones, 70% to 75% appearing once. The sequenced sample consisted of PBMCs. These receptors all come from a man in his forties in good health and CMV-seronegative.

The rearrangement joins TRBV9 to TRBJ2-1, with 7 positions matching TRBD1. This CDR3 comprises 13 residues. Germline V CDR1 and CDR2: SGDLS, YYNGEE. Trimming took 0 bases from V and 9 from J; bases not matched to a gene: 3. Written as DNA, the CDR3 is TGTGCCAGCAGCGTAGTGACAGGGACTGAGCAGTTCTTC. This sequence encodes CASSVVTGTEQFF. Full variable domain (remainder filled in from reference TRBV9 and TRBJ2-1): DSGVTQTPKHLITATGQRVTLRCSPRSGDLSVYWYQQSLDQGLQFLIQYYNGEERAKGNILERFSAQQFPDLHSELNLSSLELGDSALYFCASSVVTGTEQFFGPGTRLTVL.

The J gene is TRBJ2-2, the V gene TRBV11-2, with 7 bases that match TRBD2. CDR3 length: 13 amino acids. Losses at the gene ends were 9 bases for V and 4 bases for J; bases not matched to a gene: 5. CDR1 is SGHAT, CDR2 FQNNGV, per germline. The DNA of the CDR3 is TGTGCCAGTGGAGCGGGGCCCACCGGGGAGCTGTTTTTT. This encodes CASGAGPTGELFF.

CDR3 protein: CASSVGQGIYEQYF. CDR3 in DNA: TGTGCCAGTAGCGTCGGACAGGGGATCTACGAGCAGTACTTC. J is TRBJ2-7 and V is TRBV19; 9 nucleotides align to TRBD1. After removal of 6 bases from V and 3 bases from J, the junction contained 6 bases not matched to a gene. CDR1 is LNHDA, CDR2 SQIVND, per germline (reference sequence). This CDR3 has 14 amino acids. The whole variable domain, remainder taken from reference TRBV19 and TRBJ2-7, is DGGITQSPKYLFRKEGQNVTLSCEQNLNHDAMYWYRQDPGQGLRLIYYSQIVNDFQKGDIAEGYSVSREKKESFPLTVTSAQKNPTAFYLCASSVGQGIYEQYFGPGTRLTVT.

This chain uses TRBV7-8 with TRBJ1-5, with 7 positions matching TRBD1. After removal of 1 base from V and 7 bases from J, the junction contained 4 bases not matched to a gene. The CDR3 runs to 14 residues. CDR1 is SGHVS, CDR2 FQNEAQ, per germline. CDR3 coding DNA: TGTGCCAGCAGCTTAGGCCAGGGGGGCCAGCCCCAGCATTTT. This codes for CASSLGQGGQPQHF.

The CDR3 is CASSLEGLNTGELFF. The CDR3 DNA reads as TGCGCCAGCAGCCTCGAAGGACTTAACACCGGGGAGCTGTTTTTT. V gene TRBV4-1 combines with J gene TRBJ2-2; tentative D call: TRBD2 (5 bases). V was cut by 4 bases and J by 2 bases, with 11 bases left in between. Germline V gene data show CDR1 as MGHRA and CDR2 as YSYEKL. The CDR3 loop spans 15 amino acids.

V and J are TRBV10-3 and TRBJ2-7; 9 bases match TRBD1. The germline CDR1 and CDR2 sequences are ENHRY and SYGVKD. This CDR3 is built from 16 residues. V dropped 2 bases and J dropped 0; count of bases not matched to a gene: 5. CDR3 DNA: TGTGCCATCAGTGAGCCCGGGACAGGGAACTCCTACGAGCAGTACTTC. It yields the protein CAISEPGTGNSYEQYF.

This clone was counted a single time. The rearrangement joins TRBV6-6 to TRBJ2-3; 7 bases agree with TRBD2. The CDR3 has 16 amino acids. V was clipped by 5 bases and J by 0 bases; unmatched bases: 8. Germline assignment: CDR1 MNHNY and CDR2 SVGAGI (reference sequence). The CDR3 here is CASSARLARSTDTQYF. In nucleotides, the CDR3 is TGTGCCAGCAGTGCTAGACTAGCACGTAGCACAGATACGCAGTATTTT.

The chain has TRBV4-1 and TRBJ2-2; no clear D gene. Germline V CDR1 and CDR2: MGHRA, YSYEKL. Deletions cut 6 bases from V and 0 bases from J, with 11 bases between. This CDR3 has 15 amino acids. The CDR3 nucleotides are TGCGCCAGCAGGAGGCAAGAGACGAACACCGGGGAGCTGTTTTTT. Translation: CASRRQETNTGELFF.

The rearrangement uses TRBV10-2 and TRBJ2-1; D is perhaps TRBD1 (7 bases). The CDR3 consists of 15 residues. Germline CDR1 and CDR2: WSHSY and SAAADI. V lost 0 bases, J lost 6 bases, and 12 bases lay in between. As DNA, the CDR3 is TGCGCCAGCAGTGAGTCATCAGGGGGAGGCAATGAGCAGTTCTTC. Translating it yields CASSESSGGGNEQFF.

V gene TRBV19 combines with J gene TRBJ2-7; 7 nucleotides match TRBD1. Per the germline V gene, CDR1 is LNHDA and CDR2 is SQIVND (reference sequence). The CDR3 loop spans 16 amino acids. J gave up 4 bases and V 5 bases, and 14 bases lay outside the gene matches. CDR3 protein: CASSRNRGQDIYEQYF. The CDR3 coding sequence is TGTGCCAGTAGTCGAAACCGAGGACAGGATATATACGAGCAGTACTTC.

J is TRBJ2-7 and V is TRBV29-1; no firm D call. Germline CDR1 is SQVTM and CDR2 is ANQGSEA. This CDR3 is built from 15 residues. V gave up 0 bases and J gave up 4 bases, with 16 bases separating them. The CDR3 spells CSVEDPWAESYEQYF. In DNA, the CDR3 is TGCAGCGTTGAAGATCCCTGGGCAGAGAGTTACGAGCAGTACTTC.

The V call is TRBV29-1, the J call TRBJ2-1, with a possible D match to TRBD2 (5 bases). The CDR3 has 13 amino acids. Trimming stripped 6 bases from V and 2 bases from J, with 11 bases between. The germline gives CDR1 SQVTM, CDR2 ANQGSEA. CDR3 sequence reads: CSVWTGTYNEQFF. Here the CDR3 DNA reads TGCAGCGTCTGGACGGGGACCTACAATGAGCAGTTCTTC.

The rearrangement uses TRBV4-1 and TRBJ2-7; TRBD1 matches 9 bases. The CDR3 totals 15 residues. V lost 0 bases and J lost 6; bases outside the gene matches: 6. CDR1 MGHRA and CDR2 YSYEKL come from the germline V gene. CDR3 sequence reads: CASSQEGTGSSEQYF. The CDR3 bases are TGCGCCAGCAGCCAAGAAGGGACAGGGTCGTCCGAGCAGTACTTC.

The genes are TRBV20-1 and TRBJ1-4; D gene ambiguous. The CDR3 extends over 11 amino acids. The V gene's germline CDR1 is DFQATT and CDR2 SNEGSKA (reference sequence). The V gene lost 3 bases and the J gene lost 11 bases, with 10 bases spanning the gap. The DNA of the CDR3 is TGCAGTGCTAGGGAGGACCCCAAACTGTTTTTT. Its protein is CSAREDPKLFF.

The J gene is TRBJ1-2, the V gene TRBV6-1; 7 nucleotides match TRBD1. Losses at the gene ends were 4 bases for V and 0 bases for J; bases not matched to a gene: 8. Germline assignment: CDR1 MNHNS and CDR2 SASEGT. The CDR3 length is 16 residues. CDR3 nucleotides: TGTGCCAGCAGTGCTTCTGGGACAGAACCTAACTATGGCTACACCTTC. Translating it yields CASSASGTEPNYGYTF.